These T cell receptor beta chains were read from a single sample in a study of radiotherapy plus CTLA-4 blockade in lung cancer. Clones were read by immunoSEQ multiplex PCR, and TCRdb kept only the in-frame ones, dropping some. The sample lists around 130,000 clones, more than 80% occurring once. This material consisted of peripheral blood, taken from a patient treated with radiotherapy plus ipilimumab. These receptor sequences come from a human donor with non-small cell lung cancer that progressed on radiotherapy plus ipilimumab. The CDR3 runs from the conserved cysteine through the conserved F or W. The order of the fields is V gene, D gene, clone size, J gene, CDR3 protein, CDR3 DNA. A D gene is named only where the DNA matches it firmly. Clone size, where shown, is once, few, many, or a class for clones that have expanded.

v_gene: TRBV9
d_gene: NA
abundance: NA
j_gene: TRBJ1-4
CDR3aa: CASSLRGGHELFF
CDR3nt: TGTGCCAGCAGCCTCCGCGGAGGACATGAACTGTTTTTT

v_gene: TRBV10-1
d_gene: TRBD1
abundance: NA
j_gene: TRBJ2-7
CDR3aa: CASQGASSEQYF
CDR3nt: TGCGCCAGCCAGGGGGCTTCTAGCGAGCAGTACTTC

v_gene: TRBV12-1
d_gene: NA
abundance: few
j_gene: TRBJ2-7
CDR3aa: CASTQGGLAGALSYEQYF
CDR3nt: TGTGCCAGCACCCAGGGGGGACTAGCGGGAGCGCTCTCCTACGAGCAGTACTTC

v_gene: TRBV18
d_gene: TRBD1
abundance: NA
j_gene: TRBJ2-1
CDR3aa: CASSPGQVQGNEQFF
CDR3nt: TGTGCCAGCTCACCCGGACAGGTTCAGGGCAATGAGCAGTTCTTC

v_gene: TRBV7-2
d_gene: NA
abundance: NA
j_gene: TRBJ2-1
CDR3aa: CASSFGWSSQFF
CDR3nt: TGTGCCAGCAGCTTCGGGTGGTCCTCCCAGTTCTTC

v_gene: TRBV5-1
d_gene: NA
abundance: NA
j_gene: TRBJ1-3
CDR3aa: CASSRGGLPAGNTIYF
CDR3nt: TGCGCCAGCAGCCGCGGGGGCCTCCCGGCTGGAAACACCATATATTTT

v_gene: TRBV9
d_gene: NA
abundance: NA
j_gene: TRBJ2-1
CDR3aa: CASSVDPQVSPYNEQFF
CDR3nt: TGTGCCAGCAGCGTAGATCCCCAGGTCTCCCCCTACAATGAGCAGTTCTTC

v_gene: TRBV6-1
d_gene: NA
abundance: NA
j_gene: TRBJ2-6
CDR3aa: CASNGYSGANVLTF
CDR3nt: TGTGCCAGCAACGGGTACTCTGGGGCCAACGTCCTGACTTTC

v_gene: TRBV2
d_gene: NA
abundance: once
j_gene: TRBJ2-7
CDR3aa: CASSGVGGPLDEQYF
CDR3nt: TGTGCCAGCAGTGGGGTGGGGGGTCCCTTGGACGAGCAGTACTTC

v_gene: TRBV10-3
d_gene: TRBD1
abundance: few
j_gene: TRBJ1-2
CDR3aa: CAISERETGAYGYTF
CDR3nt: TGTGCCATCAGTGAGAGAGAGACAGGGGCGTATGGCTACACCTTC

v_gene: TRBV7-2
d_gene: NA
abundance: few
j_gene: TRBJ1-4
CDR3aa: CASSQYKSYEKLFF
CDR3nt: TGTGCCAGCAGCCAGTACAAGTCCTATGAAAAACTGTTTTTT

v_gene: TRBV5-5
d_gene: TRBD2
abundance: NA
j_gene: TRBJ2-7
CDR3aa: CASSLAGGGVYEQYF
CDR3nt: TGTGCCAGCAGCTTGGCAGGCGGGGGGGTCTACGAGCAGTACTTC

v_gene: TRBV5-4
d_gene: TRBD2
abundance: NA
j_gene: TRBJ2-7
CDR3aa: CASSLGTSGKWYF
CDR3nt: TGTGCCAGCAGCTTGGGGACTAGCGGGAAATGGTACTTC

v_gene: TRBV2
d_gene: TRBD2
abundance: NA
j_gene: TRBJ2-7
CDR3aa: CASSEALGLAGGGNF
CDR3nt: TGTGCCAGCAGTGAAGCGTTGGGACTAGCGGGAGGAGGAAACTTC